This T cell receptor (beta chain) was recorded in a study of tumor-infiltrating lymphocytes in localized non-small cell lung cancer. Background on the study: Several tumor histologies, both smoking statuses, and some post-neoadjuvant chemotherapy samples were included. Whole-study findings and limits: Higher tumor T cell infiltration than in uninvolved lung was supported by TCRbeta sequencing. TCR sequencing covered a subset of patients with enough tissue.

With regard to this clone: Its specificity is not known.

Method: immunoSEQ multiplex PCR; TCRdb's copy keeps in-frame clones and lacks some. Among fewer than 15,000 clones listed, roughly 64% were seen once. V lost 5 bases and J lost 2, with 13 bases in between. The germline gives CDR1 SGHAT, CDR2 FQDESV (reference sequence). CDR3 length equals 14 residues. This sequence joins TRBV11-1 and TRBJ2-7; possibly TRBD2 for D (7 bases). The source of this sequence is a human donor with non-small cell lung cancer. Material for sequencing was lung tumor tissue. CDR3 nucleotides: TGTGCCAGCAGCACAGGGAGGGGTCCCTACGAGCAGTACTTC. The encoded protein is CASSTGRGPYEQYF.